These 28 T cell receptor beta chains originate from one sample sequenced in a study of shared clonotypes between healthy human individuals (dated by TCRdb to the early 2020s). Library preparation was by the immunoSEQ multiplex PCR assay. Drawn from immuneACCESS, this table holds only the in-frame rearrangements with V and J called that TCRdb kept. Clones are partly lost; checked studies trace under half to an unresolved V gene and leave the rest unexplained. The sample contains approximately 2.1 million clones, 85% to 95% of them found a single time. The ten most abundant clones make up around 0.4% of the sample. The sample comprised naive CD4+ T cells from PBMCs. Reading the label with the study, this specimen's cell subset or site is: CD45RA+ positively selected. All receptors derive from a man aged 18 to 29 in good health. Some clones in this sample may be carry-over from other donors' samples.

The chain has TRBV10-3 and TRBJ1-4; D is unclear. Deletions cut 3 bases from V and 5 bases from J, with 10 bases between. CDR3 size: 14 residues. Germline CDR1 ENHRY, CDR2 SYGVKD. The CDR3 protein is CAISDSGENEKLFF. As DNA, the CDR3 is TGTGCCATCAGTGATTCAGGCGAAAATGAAAAACTGTTTTTT.

This rearrangement joins TRBV28 to TRBJ2-7, with TRBD2 matching 13 bases. The CDR3 is made up of 15 amino acids. In germline, CDR1 is MDHEN, CDR2 SYDVKM. V gave up 5 bases and J gave up 6 bases; unmatched junction bases: 7. CDR3 DNA: TGTGCCAGCAGTCCTCGGACTAGCGGGGGTGGCGAGCAGTACTTC. It is translated as CASSPRTSGGGEQYF.

The rearrangement joins TRBV28 to TRBJ2-7; D gene unclear. The CDR3 extends over 14 amino acids. Trimming removed 7 bases at V and 3 bases at J, with 16 bases between. The V gene's germline CDR1 is MDHEN and CDR2 SYDVKM. The CDR3 reads CASNTNLNSYEQYF. In DNA form, the CDR3 reads TGTGCCAGCAACACAAACTTAAACAGCTACGAGCAGTACTTC.

The chain uses TRBV13 and TRBJ2-1; D is unresolved. This CDR3 is 15 amino acids long. The germline V and J ends were trimmed by 5 bases and 3 bases, with 14 bases remaining between them. Germline CDR1 is PRHDT and CDR2 is FYEKMQ (reference sequence). The CDR3 is CASSPEGIHYNEQFF. The CDR3 DNA reads TGTGCCAGCAGCCCCGAAGGGATACACTACAATGAGCAGTTCTTC.

The J gene is TRBJ2-3, the V gene TRBV14, with D maybe TRBD1 (6 bases). The CDR3 is 16 amino acids. Per the germline V gene, CDR1 is SGHDN and CDR2 is FVKESK. V was clipped by 0 bases and J by 2 bases, with 12 bases between them. The CDR3: CASSQDGGGLTDTQYF. The CDR3 nucleotides read TGTGCCAGCAGCCAAGATGGGGGCGGACTCACAGATACGCAGTATTTT. The full variable domain, completed using reference TRBV14 and TRBJ2-3, is EAGVTQFPSHSVIEKGQTVTLRCDPISGHDNLYWYRRVMGKEIKFLLHFVKESKQDESGMPNNRFLAERTGGTYSTLKVQPAELEDSGVYFCASSQDGGGLTDTQYFGPGTRLTVL.

The chain has TRBV28 and TRBJ2-5, with a tentative D call TRBD1 (6 bases). Trimming took off 6 bases at V and 4 bases at J, with 18 bases between the two ends. This CDR3 has 15 residues. In germline, CDR1 is MDHEN, CDR2 SYDVKM. The CDR3 bases are TGTGCCAGCAGGGGGATGGGGGCGCGTACAGAGACCCAGTACTTC. The encoded protein is CASRGMGARTETQYF.

The genes are TRBV9 and TRBJ1-4; D gene ambiguous. The CDR3 sequence is 15 residues long. Germline-derived CDR1 and CDR2 are SGDLS and YYNGEE. V was cut by 2 bases and J by 0 bases, with 8 bases left in between. The CDR3 here is CASSVRSATNEKLFF. The CDR3 coding sequence is TGTGCCAGCAGCGTCAGGAGTGCAACTAATGAAAAACTGTTTTTT.

This clone was seen once. V is TRBV5-4 and J is TRBJ2-2, with D perhaps matching TRBD2 (6 bases). The CDR3 consists of 16 residues. Per germline, CDR1 SGHNT and CDR2 YYREEE (reference sequence). Trimming stripped 2 bases from V and 6 bases from J, with 17 bases between. DNA for the CDR3: TGTGCCAGCAGCTTCATGGGGACTCCGCACGCCGGGGAGCTGTTTTTT. Its translation is CASSFMGTPHAGELFF. The whole variable domain, remainder taken from reference TRBV5-4 and TRBJ2-2, is ETGVTQSPTHLIKTRGQQVTLRCSSQSGHNTVSWYQQALGQGPQFIFQYYREEENGRGNFPPRFSGLQFPNYSSELNVNALELDDSALYLCASSFMGTPHAGELFFGEGSRLTVL.

Worth noting for this clone: Other nucleotide sequences in the sample specify the same CDR3. The V gene is TRBV29-1, the J gene TRBJ1-2; 10 bases agree with TRBD1. With V trimmed by 3 bases and J by 4 bases, 2 bases remained unmatched. From germline, CDR1 is SQVTM and CDR2 ANQGSEA. The CDR3 length is 13 residues. The CDR3 protein is CSVERDRGYGYTF. Written as DNA, the CDR3 is TGCAGCGTTGAGCGGGACAGGGGCTATGGCTACACCTTC.

This clone was counted a single time. The chain couples TRBV9 to TRBJ2-7; D may match TRBD1 or TRBD2 (6 bases each). Germline V gene lookup returns CDR1 SGDLS and CDR2 YYNGEE. This CDR3 has 15 residues. The V and J ends lost 3 bases and 3 bases respectively, with 16 bases between them. The CDR3 DNA reads as TGTGCCAGCAGCGCCCAACCCGGGGGCTTCTACGAGCAGTACTTC. This gives the protein CASSAQPGGFYEQYF.

Comments on this clone: The same CDR3 arises from other DNA sequences in this sample as well. The CDR3 bases are TGTGCCAGCAGCCCAGGTTCTTACAATGAGCAGTTCTTC. Its translation is CASSPGSYNEQFF. This rearrangement joins TRBV7-2 to TRBJ2-1, with no clear D. With 5 bases removed from V and 4 bases from J, the gap between germline ends came to 9 bases. The CDR3 has 13 amino acids. Germline CDR1 and CDR2: SGHTA and FQGNSA.

V and J are TRBV18 and TRBJ2-2; 12 bases are a match to TRBD1. The CDR3 is 17 amino acids. Trimming removed 3 bases from V and 7 bases from J; junction bases left unmatched: 9. The V gene's germline CDR1 is KGHSH and CDR2 LQKENI. The CDR3 nucleotides are TGTGCCAGCTCACCTTTCCCGGGACAGGGGGCTTACGGGGAGCTGTTTTTT. As protein: CASSPFPGQGAYGELFF.

This clone has only one observation. The chain combines TRBV9 with TRBJ2-3; the match to TRBD2 covers 10 bases. The J segment lost 4 bases and the V segment lost 0 bases, leaving 17 bases of the junction unmatched. The CDR3 runs 20 residues. The germline V gene encodes CDR1 SGDLS and CDR2 YYNGEE. This CDR3 reads CASSVARGESGRAKADTQYF. The CDR3 bases are TGTGCCAGCAGCGTAGCTCGGGGGGAAAGCGGGAGGGCCAAAGCAGATACGCAGTATTTT.

The chain carries TRBV5-8 and TRBJ1-5, with D perhaps matching TRBD1 (6 bases). V lost 4 bases and J lost 0, with 14 bases in between. Germline CDR1 reads SGHTS; CDR2 reads YDEGEE. The CDR3 contains 16 residues. The CDR3 DNA sequence: TGTGCCAGCAGCCGCGGACAGAGCTATAGCAATCAGCCCCAGCATTTT. Residues: CASSRGQSYSNQPQHF.

J is TRBJ1-3 and V is TRBV15; weak D call: TRBD1 (5 bases). Trimming removed 5 bases from V and 0 bases from J, with 11 bases in between. CDR3 length: 15 amino acids. The germline V gene has CDR1 LNHNV and CDR2 YYDKDF (reference sequence). The CDR3 loop is CATSFAGTSGNTIYF. The CDR3 DNA follows: TGTGCCACCAGCTTTGCCGGGACCTCTGGAAACACCATATATTTT.

The chain couples TRBV25-1 to TRBJ2-1, with TRBD2 matching 8 bases. The CDR3 is 15 residues long. Germline assignment: CDR1 MGHDK and CDR2 SYGVNS. V dropped 7 bases and J dropped 4; count of bases not matched to a gene: 9. Written as DNA, the CDR3 is TGTGCCAGCATGGGTGCGGGAGGAAATTACAATGAGCAGTTCTTC. Amino acids: CASMGAGGNYNEQFF. Together with reference TRBV25-1 and TRBJ2-1, the CDR3 gives the full variable domain: EADIYQTPRYLVIGTGKKITLECSQTMGHDKMYWYQQDPGMELHLIHYSYGVNSTEKGDLSSESTVSRIRTEHFPLTLESARPSHTSQYLCASMGAGGNYNEQFFGPGTRLTVL.

In regard to this clone: Other DNA sequences within the sample encode an identical CDR3. The rearrangement uses TRBV7-2 and TRBJ2-2, with 11 nucleotides matching TRBD2. V was clipped by 1 base and J by 2 bases; unmatched bases: 3. Per germline, CDR1 SGHTA and CDR2 FQGNSA. There are 17 residues in the CDR3. In DNA, the CDR3 is TGTGCCAGCAGCTTAGTAGGGACTAGCGGAAACACCGGGGAGCTGTTTTTT. Amino acids: CASSLVGTSGNTGELFF.

The chain links TRBV14 to TRBJ2-3, with 14 bases identical to TRBD2. CDR1 is SGHDN, CDR2 FVKESK, per germline. The CDR3 contains 16 residues. Trimming at V came to 4 bases and at J to 6 bases, leaving 6 bases not matched to a gene. CDR3 nucleotides: TGTGCCAGCAGCCTTACGACTAGCGGGAGGGACGATACGCAGTATTTT. Translated: CASSLTTSGRDDTQYF.

The V gene is TRBV18, the J gene TRBJ2-1; 7 nucleotides line up with TRBD1. The CDR3 is 17 residues long. V lost 3 bases to trimming and J lost 3 bases; unmatched junction nucleotides: 11. Germline V gene lookup returns CDR1 KGHSH and CDR2 LQKENI. CDR3 sequence: CASSPVRRTGNYNEQFF. For the CDR3, the DNA is TGTGCCAGCTCACCCGTAAGACGGACAGGAAACTACAATGAGCAGTTCTTC.

The CDR3 reads CASSPLRSGANVLTF. The CDR3 nucleotides read TGTGCCAGCAGTCCCCTTAGGTCTGGGGCCAACGTCCTGACTTTC. This sequence joins TRBV6-5 and TRBJ2-6; D not resolved. There are 15 residues in the CDR3. Per germline, CDR1 MNHEY and CDR2 SVGAGI. Trimming shortened V by 5 bases and J by 1 base, and 9 bases separated the two germline ends.

The rearrangement uses TRBV2 and TRBJ2-2; 12 bases fit TRBD2. The CDR3 loop spans 15 amino acids. V trimming: 5 bases; J trimming: 4 bases; junction bases outside the gene matches: 2. Germline values: CDR1 SNHLY, CDR2 FYNNEI. The CDR3 coding sequence is TGTGCCAGCAGTACGGGACTAGCGGGCACCGGGGAGCTGTTTTTT. Translation gives CASSTGLAGTGELFF.

The CDR3 coding sequence is TGCAGTGCATCCTGGGGGAACATTCAGTACTTC. Translated, it gives CSASWGNIQYF. The chain is built from TRBV20-1 and TRBJ2-4; possibly TRBD1 or TRBD2 for D (5 bases each). The germline gives CDR1 DFQATT, CDR2 SNEGSKA (reference sequence). Trimming cost V 6 bases and J 7 bases, with 10 bases left between them. This CDR3 is 11 amino acids long.

The chain carries TRBV11-3 and TRBJ2-7; no firm D call. Per germline, CDR1 SGHNT and CDR2 YENEEA. V was pared by 1 base and J by 3 bases, with 7 bases between. This CDR3 contains 13 residues. The CDR3 nucleotides are TGTGCCAGCAGCTTAGGATCCCTCTACGAGCAGTACTTC. The encoded protein is CASSLGSLYEQYF.

V usage is TRBV29-1 and J usage is TRBJ2-5; D is uncertain. V lost 2 bases and J lost 2, with 6 bases in between. This CDR3 region has 12 residues. CDR1 is SQVTM and CDR2 is ANQGSEA in the germline V gene. CDR3 sequence: CSVELPQETQYF. The CDR3 DNA follows: TGCAGCGTTGAACTGCCTCAAGAGACCCAGTACTTC.

The chain recombines TRBV5-1 with TRBJ2-1, with 7 bases aligning to TRBD2. CDR1 SGHRS and CDR2 YFSETQ come from the germline V gene. J was trimmed by 4 bases and V by 3 bases; bases with no gene match: 1. The length of the CDR3 is 13 residues. CDR3 sequence: CASSWGGYNEQFF. The CDR3 region has the DNA TGCGCCAGCAGCTGGGGAGGGTACAATGAGCAGTTCTTC.

V is TRBV10-2 and J is TRBJ1-4, with TRBD1 matching over 7 bases. The CDR3 consists of 15 residues. Germline values: CDR1 WSHSY, CDR2 SAAADI. Unmatched junction bases numbered 8, after V lost 5 bases and J lost 5 bases. The CDR3 sequence: CASSTNRGGNEKLFF. In DNA, the CDR3 is TGCGCCAGCAGTACAAACAGGGGAGGAAATGAAAAACTGTTTTTT.

This sequence joins TRBV19 and TRBJ2-5; D unresolved. Germline CDR1 LNHDA, CDR2 SQIVND (reference sequence). Trimming removed 3 bases from V and 4 bases from J, with 9 bases in between. The CDR3 runs 13 residues. This CDR3 reads CASSMLGIETQYF. The CDR3 DNA follows: TGTGCCAGTAGTATGCTGGGGATAGAGACCCAGTACTTC.

The genes are TRBV4-3 and TRBJ2-7; the D gene could be TRBD1 or TRBD2 (5 bases each). Germline V gene lookup returns CDR1 LGHNA and CDR2 YSLEER. Deletions cut 1 base from V and 2 bases from J, with 15 bases between. This CDR3 spans 16 amino acids. The CDR3, as DNA: TGCGCCAGCAGCCAAGTCTTGGGACCGACCCCCTACGAGCAGTACTTC. Encoded protein: CASSQVLGPTPYEQYF.